Below, 9 T cell receptor beta chains from the same sample are listed, as sequenced in a study of vaccination effects on CD4 cells after COVID-19. Antigen-specific CD4+ T cells were expanded with viral peptide pools in the ViraFEST assay before sequencing. After roughly ten days in culture, the CD4+ T cells were isolated. Two-dose BNT162b2 or mRNA-1273 vaccination was given to participants. This table comes from immunoSEQ multiplex PCR, and its TCRdb copy is limited to in-frame clones, with some not included. The sample includes 20,000 to 30,000 clones, 60% to 80% seen only once; the top ten take about 6%. These receptors' antigens are unknown. The material was CD4+ T cells from PBMCs cultured with SARS-CoV-2 spike peptides, obtained after COVID-19 vaccination. The receptor set was obtained from a human donor who received a COVID-19 vaccine. Some clones in this sample may be carry-over from other donors' samples.

The chain has TRBV14 and TRBJ2-2; 14 bases are a match to TRBD2. CDR3 length: 17 residues. The V gene end was trimmed by 6 bases and the J gene end by 4 bases; junction bases not matched to a gene: 7. In germline, CDR1 is SGHDN, CDR2 FVKESK. CDR3 coding DNA: TGTGCCAGCAGGATGGGACTAGCGGGGGCCGGCACCGGGGAGCTGTTTTTT. This codes for CASRMGLAGAGTGELFF. Full variable domain (remainder filled in from reference TRBV14 and TRBJ2-2): EAGVTQFPSHSVIEKGQTVTLRCDPISGHDNLYWYRRVMGKEIKFLLHFVKESKQDESGMPNNRFLAERTGGTYSTLKVQPAELEDSGVYFCASRMGLAGAGTGELFFGEGSRLTVL.

The rearrangement links TRBV21-1 to TRBJ2-3; the table gives TRBD2 as D, unverified against the DNA. TRBV21-1 is tagged as a pseudogene. This CDR3 contains 11 residues. The CDR3 bases are TGTGCCATGCGGGGGTCAGATACGCAGTATTTT. Its translation is CAMRGSDTQYF.

V and J are TRBV7-2 and TRBJ2-3, with 11 bases aligning to TRBD2. The germline gives CDR1 SGHTA, CDR2 FQGNSA. CDR3 length equals 17 residues. The ends lost 5 bases at V and 7 bases at J; junction bases unmatched: 14. DNA for the CDR3: TGTGCCAGCAGCCTAAACCCTAGCGGGGGGCCTCCCAATACGCAGTATTTT. This encodes CASSLNPSGGPPNTQYF.

The J gene is TRBJ1-1, the V gene TRBV20-1; D gene unclear. The V gene lost 6 bases and the J gene lost 9 bases, with 14 bases spanning the gap. Germline CDR1 and CDR2: DFQATT and SNEGSKA (reference sequence). The CDR3 runs to 11 residues. The CDR3 reads CSANPKSKAFF. The CDR3 coding sequence is TGCAGTGCAAACCCTAAATCGAAAGCTTTCTTT.

The V gene is TRBV13, the J gene TRBJ2-2; 8 bases are shared with TRBD2. CDR3 length equals 15 residues. CDR1 PRHDT and CDR2 FYEKMQ come from the germline V gene (reference sequence). The junction had 9 bases not matched to a gene; V was cut back by 5 bases and J by 7 bases. The CDR3 DNA follows: TGTGCCAGCAGCCCTTTACAGCGGGGGATCGGGGAGCTGTTTTTT. Amino acid sequence: CASSPLQRGIGELFF.

The gene calls are TRBV9 and TRBJ2-1; the match to TRBD2 covers 8 bases. The CDR3 totals 17 residues. The V gene end was trimmed by 1 base and the J gene end by 7 bases; junction bases not matched to a gene: 13. Germline CDR1 is SGDLS and CDR2 is YYNGEE. CDR3 in DNA: TGTGCCAGCAGCGTATCCCCTTCCGGGGGGGCCGAGAATGAGCAGTTCTTC. This translates into CASSVSPSGGAENEQFF.

This clone was picked up one time. The gene calls are TRBV5-5 and TRBJ2-5; TRBD2 matches at 12 bases. The germline gives CDR1 SGHKS, CDR2 YYEKEE (reference sequence). J gave up 5 bases and V 4 bases, and 9 bases lay outside the gene matches. The CDR3 loop spans 16 amino acids. Written as DNA, the CDR3 is TGTGCCAGCAGCCTAGCGGGGGGGACTCCCGGGGAGACCCAGTACTTC. Translated: CASSLAGGTPGETQYF.

The rearrangement joins TRBV6-5 to TRBJ1-1, with 11 bases aligning to TRBD1. J gave up 0 bases and V 6 bases, and 3 bases lay outside the gene matches. Looked up from germline, CDR1 is MNHEY and CDR2 is SVGAGI. The CDR3 contains 15 residues. The CDR3 bases are TGTGCCAGCAGAGGGACAGGGGGGATGAACACTGAAGCTTTCTTT. This translates into CASRGTGGMNTEAFF.

J is TRBJ1-4 and V is TRBV18; no clear D gene. This CDR3 contains 16 residues. Deletions cut 1 base from V and 0 bases from J, with 9 bases between. The germline V gene encodes CDR1 KGHSH and CDR2 LQKENI. In DNA form, the CDR3 reads TGTGCCAGCTCACCACGCCAGAGTACAACTAATGAAAAACTGTTTTTT. Protein: CASSPRQSTTNEKLFF. Variable domain in full (rest from reference TRBV18 and TRBJ1-4): NAGVMQNPRHLVRRRGQEARLRCSPMKGHSHVYWYRQLPEEGLKFMVYLQKENIIDESGMPKERFSAEFPKEGPSILRIQQVVRGDSAAYFCASSPRQSTTNEKLFFGSGTQLSVL.